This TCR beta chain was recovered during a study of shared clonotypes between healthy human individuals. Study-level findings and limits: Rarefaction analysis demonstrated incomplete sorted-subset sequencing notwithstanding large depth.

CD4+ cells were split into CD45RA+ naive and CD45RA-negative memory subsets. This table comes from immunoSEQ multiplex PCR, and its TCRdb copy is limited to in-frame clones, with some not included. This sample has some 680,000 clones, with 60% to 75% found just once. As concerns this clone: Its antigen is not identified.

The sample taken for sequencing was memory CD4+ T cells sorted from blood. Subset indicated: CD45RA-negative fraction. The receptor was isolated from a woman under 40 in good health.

CDR3: CASSPMPGQGETQYF. The CDR3 nucleotides read TGCGCCAGCAGCCCGATGCCGGGGCAAGGGGAGACCCAGTACTTC. The chain joins TRBV5-1 to TRBJ2-5; either TRBD1 or TRBD2 may supply D (5 bases each). The CDR3 length is 15 residues. V was trimmed by 4 bases and J by 5 bases, leaving 18 bases between them. Looked up from germline, CDR1 is SGHRS and CDR2 is YFSETQ.